A selection of T cell receptor beta chains follows, all from one sample in a study of T-cell memory formation after mild COVID-19. MiXCR was run by TCRdb on the 5' RACE reads, yielding one entry per CDR3 protein. The data hold some 250,000 distinct CDR3 sequences, with around a tenth observed a single time. The sequencing input was PBMCs or a T cell subset sorted from them (not recorded which). The receptors were gathered from a man between 18 and 35 years old who had mild COVID-19 (a few samples of this study predate the infection). Cell type and time point are not known. The CDR3 runs from the conserved cysteine through the conserved F or W. The order of the fields is CDR3 length, J gene, D gene, clone size, V gene, CDR3 DNA, CDR3 protein. D genes are given only for firm matches. Only some rows state a clone size, as once, few, many or a class for expanded clones.

cdr3_length: 14; j_call: TRBJ1-1; d_call: .; clone_size: few; v_call: TRBV6-6; cdr3_nt: TGTGCCAGCAACCCAAGACTTCCAAACACTGAAGCTTTCTTT; cdr3_aa: CASNPRLPNTEAFF
cdr3_length: 16; j_call: TRBJ2-6; d_call: TRBD1; clone_size: .; v_call: TRBV27; cdr3_nt: TGTGCCAGCGGGGGGACAGGGACCTCTGGGGCCAACGTCCTGACTTTC; cdr3_aa: CASGGTGTSGANVLTF
cdr3_length: 12; j_call: TRBJ1-5; d_call: .; clone_size: .; v_call: TRBV13; cdr3_nt: TGTGCCAGCAGCTTGGGCGAAGGGCCCCAGCATTTT; cdr3_aa: CASSLGEGPQHF
cdr3_length: 14; j_call: TRBJ2-6; d_call: .; clone_size: few; v_call: TRBV6-6; cdr3_nt: TGTGCCAGCATCTTTTCAGATGGGGCCAACGTCCTGACTTTC; cdr3_aa: CASIFSDGANVLTF
cdr3_length: 13; j_call: TRBJ2-7; d_call: TRBD1; clone_size: .; v_call: TRBV20-1; cdr3_nt: TGCAGTGCTGGGACAGGGTCCTCCTACGAGCAGTACTTC; cdr3_aa: CSAGTGSSYEQYF
cdr3_length: 17; j_call: TRBJ1-5; d_call: TRBD1; clone_size: many; v_call: TRBV6-5; cdr3_nt: TGTGCCAGCAGTCAAAGACAGGGAAGTTATAGCAATCAGCCCCAGCATTTT; cdr3_aa: CASSQRQGSYSNQPQHF
cdr3_length: 13; j_call: TRBJ2-3; d_call: TRBD2; clone_size: few; v_call: TRBV6-5; cdr3_nt: TGTGCCACCTTTACCGGGGGGGCGCTTACGCAGTATTTT; cdr3_aa: CATFTGGALTQYF
cdr3_length: 14; j_call: TRBJ1-5; d_call: TRBD1; clone_size: .; v_call: TRBV3-1; cdr3_nt: TGTGCCAGCAGCCAAGGGACAGGGACGGAGCCCCAGCATTTT; cdr3_aa: CASSQGTGTEPQHF
cdr3_length: 16; j_call: TRBJ2-1; d_call: TRBD2; clone_size: few; v_call: TRBV7-9; cdr3_nt: TGTGCCAGCAGCTTAGCCGAACTAGCGGGGGGCAAGCAGCAGTTCTTC; cdr3_aa: CASSLAELAGGKQQFF
cdr3_length: 13; j_call: TRBJ1-2; d_call: .; clone_size: few; v_call: TRBV12-3/TRBV12-4; cdr3_nt: TGTGCCAGCAGTTTAGCGAGCCCGAAAGGCTACACCTTC; cdr3_aa: CASSLASPKGYTF
cdr3_length: 13; j_call: TRBJ2-5; d_call: .; clone_size: many; v_call: TRBV7-7; cdr3_nt: TGTGCTAGCAGCTTAGGGCCGAAAGAGACCCAGTACTTC; cdr3_aa: CASSLGPKETQYF
cdr3_length: 18; j_call: TRBJ2-6; d_call: .; clone_size: few; v_call: TRBV11-2; cdr3_nt: TGTGCCAGCAGCCAGACACAGGGCCCAACCGGGAGGGCCAACGTCCTGACTTTC; cdr3_aa: CASSQTQGPTGRANVLTF
cdr3_length: 16; j_call: TRBJ1-2; d_call: .; clone_size: few; v_call: TRBV7-2; cdr3_nt: TGTGCCAGCAGCTCTGCTCACGGAAACTTTAACTATGGCTACACCTTC; cdr3_aa: CASSSAHGNFNYGYTF
cdr3_length: 19; j_call: TRBJ2-6; d_call: .; clone_size: few; v_call: TRBV12-3/TRBV12-4; cdr3_nt: TGTGCCAGCAGTTTATCAGGGGCCCTTCCCGACTCTGGGGCCAACGTCCTGACTTTC; cdr3_aa: CASSLSGALPDSGANVLTF
cdr3_length: 13; j_call: TRBJ2-3; d_call: .; clone_size: .; v_call: TRBV15; cdr3_nt: TGTGCCACCAGCAGAGACAGCACAGATACGCAGTATTTT; cdr3_aa: CATSRDSTDTQYF
cdr3_length: 15; j_call: TRBJ2-5; d_call: TRBD2; clone_size: few; v_call: TRBV28; cdr3_nt: TGTGCCAGCAGGGTCTATGCGGGGGGGCCCGAGACCCAGTACTTC; cdr3_aa: CASRVYAGGPETQYF
cdr3_length: 15; j_call: TRBJ1-4; d_call: .; clone_size: many; v_call: TRBV4-1; cdr3_nt: TGCGCCAGCAGCCAAGAGGGGGGATTTAATGAAAAACTGTTTTTT; cdr3_aa: CASSQEGGFNEKLFF
cdr3_length: 13; j_call: TRBJ1-4; d_call: TRBD1; clone_size: few; v_call: TRBV19; cdr3_nt: TGTGCCAGCCGGGACAGCCTTAATGAAAAACTGTTTTTT; cdr3_aa: CASRDSLNEKLFF
cdr3_length: 16; j_call: TRBJ2-5; d_call: TRBD1; clone_size: .; v_call: TRBV5-5; cdr3_nt: TGTGCCAGCAGCCCTGACCCTGGCAGGGGGCTTGAGACCCAGTACTTC; cdr3_aa: CASSPDPGRGLETQYF
cdr3_length: 14; j_call: TRBJ1-1; d_call: .; clone_size: .; v_call: TRBV7-6; cdr3_nt: TGTGCCAGCAGCTTAAACGAGAGAGGCACTGAAGCTTTCTTT; cdr3_aa: CASSLNERGTEAFF
cdr3_length: 14; j_call: TRBJ2-2; d_call: .; clone_size: few; v_call: TRBV10-3; cdr3_nt: TGTGCCATCAGTCCCCTAGCGAACACCGGGGAGCTGTTTTTT; cdr3_aa: CAISPLANTGELFF
cdr3_length: 13; j_call: TRBJ2-3; d_call: .; clone_size: many; v_call: TRBV11-2; cdr3_nt: TGTGCCAGCAGCTTACCGGGAAGTGATACGCAGTATTTT; cdr3_aa: CASSLPGSDTQYF
cdr3_length: 15; j_call: TRBJ2-3; d_call: .; clone_size: .; v_call: TRBV5-1; cdr3_nt: TGCGCCAGCAGCCCCGCAGGGGGGGGTACAGATACGCAGTATTTT; cdr3_aa: CASSPAGGGTDTQYF
cdr3_length: 16; j_call: TRBJ2-3; d_call: .; clone_size: few; v_call: TRBV10-2; cdr3_nt: TGCGCCAGCAAGTCTTACCCTAAGGGCGACACAGATACGCAGTATTTT; cdr3_aa: CASKSYPKGDTDTQYF
cdr3_length: 17; j_call: TRBJ2-5; d_call: TRBD2; clone_size: .; v_call: TRBV6-2/TRBV6-3; cdr3_nt: TGTGCCAGCACCCTCCCGCCCCAGCGGGGGGTACAAGAGACCCAGTACTTC; cdr3_aa: CASTLPPQRGVQETQYF
cdr3_length: 13; j_call: TRBJ1-5; d_call: .; clone_size: few; v_call: TRBV10-2; cdr3_nt: TGCGCCAGCACCGAAACAGGCGGGCAGCCCCAGCATTTT; cdr3_aa: CASTETGGQPQHF
cdr3_length: 14; j_call: TRBJ2-5; d_call: TRBD2; clone_size: many; v_call: TRBV29-1; cdr3_nt: TGCAGCACTACTAGCGGGGGGGCCCGGGAGACCCAGTACTTC; cdr3_aa: CSTTSGGARETQYF
cdr3_length: 14; j_call: TRBJ1-6; d_call: TRBD1; clone_size: few; v_call: TRBV11-2; cdr3_nt: TGTGCCAGCAGCACACAGGGGAGTAATTCACCCCTCCACTTT; cdr3_aa: CASSTQGSNSPLHF